This T cell receptor (beta chain) was retrieved from a study of blood T cell repertoires in COVID-19. The CDR3 totals 17 residues. V lost 2 bases to trimming and J lost 7 bases; unmatched junction nucleotides: 9. Germline V lookup: CDR1 MRHNA, CDR2 SNTAGT. Sequencing used immunoSEQ multiplex PCR; TCRdb keeps in-frame clones, though not all of them. The sample lists some 300,000 clones, nearly 90% occurring once. The rearrangement joins TRBV6-4 to TRBJ2-1; 12 bases map to TRBD2. The sequencing input was peripheral blood. The TCR comes from a middle-aged woman with COVID-19, enrolled during active disease. In nucleotides, the CDR3 is TGTGCCAGCAGTGACCCCCCCACTAGCGGGGGGCGAAATGAGCAGTTCTTC. This translates into CASSDPPTSGGRNEQFF.